This T cell receptor beta chain was sequenced during a study of blood T cell repertoires in COVID-19. Study-wide context: Whether acute or convalescent, the COVID-19 samples came from the United States, Italy and Spain. Nucleic acid was either cDNA or gDNA, and it came from T cells, B-cell-depleted T cells, or PBMCs.

There are 15 residues in the CDR3. Trimming took 0 bases from V and 4 from J, leaving 9 bases between them. Germline-derived CDR1 and CDR2 are SGHTA and FQGNSA. Authors' data handling: Amplification of reference gene primers provided the estimated nucleated cell counts. Using immunoSEQ multiplex PCR, the repertoire was profiled, and TCRdb retains in-frame clones only, with some absent. That table supplies the V and J calls and clone size; D and trimming were determined from the DNA. The sample has 110,000 to 150,000 clones, nearly 85% seen once. V is TRBV7-2 and J is TRBJ2-2; TRBD1 is a possible D gene (6 bases). The receptor was isolated from a human donor in a cohort sampled during active COVID-19. Source material: peripheral blood. As DNA, the CDR3 is TGTGCCAGCAGCTTAGCGGGACACCTCACCGGGGAGCTGTTTTTT. Translated: CASSLAGHLTGELFF.